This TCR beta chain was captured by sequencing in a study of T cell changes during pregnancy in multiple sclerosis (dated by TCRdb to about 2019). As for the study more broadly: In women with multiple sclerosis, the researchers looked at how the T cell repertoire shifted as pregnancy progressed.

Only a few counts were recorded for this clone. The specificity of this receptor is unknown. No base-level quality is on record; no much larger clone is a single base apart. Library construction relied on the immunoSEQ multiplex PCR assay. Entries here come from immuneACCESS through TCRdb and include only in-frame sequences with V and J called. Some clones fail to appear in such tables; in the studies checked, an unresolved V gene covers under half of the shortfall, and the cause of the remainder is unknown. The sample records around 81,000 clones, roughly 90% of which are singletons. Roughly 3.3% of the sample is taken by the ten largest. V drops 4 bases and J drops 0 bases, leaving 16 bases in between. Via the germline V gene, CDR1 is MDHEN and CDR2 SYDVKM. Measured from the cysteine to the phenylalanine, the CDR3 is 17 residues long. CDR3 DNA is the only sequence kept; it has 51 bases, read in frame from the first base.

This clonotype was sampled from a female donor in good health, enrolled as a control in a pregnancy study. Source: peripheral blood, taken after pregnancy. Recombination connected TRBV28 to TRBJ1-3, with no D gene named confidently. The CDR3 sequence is CASSSVNLGGSGNTIYF. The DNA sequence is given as TGTGCCAGCAGTTCCGTCAACTTGGGAGGCTCTGGAAACACCATATATTTT.